This T cell receptor (beta chain) was observed in a study of post-analysis software for immune sequencing data. This CDR3 spans 18 amino acids. Remarks on this clonotype: Its specificity is not known.

cDNA libraries for TCR beta contained unique molecular identifiers. TCRdb reprocessed the PCR reads via MiXCR and lists one record per CDR3 protein. Here the sample spans about 460,000 distinct CDR3 sequences, 40% to 55% being singletons. General study findings and limits: Controls showed lower frequencies than patients for roughly five TRBV segments, and TRBV5-6, TRBV5-1 and TRBV20-1 were among these.

The sequenced sample was blood. This clonotype was sampled from a girl aged 10-17 years with multiple sclerosis. V and J are TRBV21-1 and TRBJ1-5; the DNA was not used to check the table's D call, TRBD1. TRBV21-1 is recorded as a pseudogene. As DNA, the CDR3 is TGTGCCAGCAGCAAATATAGGGGACAGGTTTTTAGCAATCAGCCCCAGCATTTT. Protein sequence: CASSKYRGQVFSNQPQHF.